One sample yielded the 23 T cell receptor beta chains listed below, sequenced in a study of T cells in Graves' hyperthyroidism and ophthalmopathy. Amplification of TCR beta CDR3 regions was performed using RNA transcripts as template. When the TCR CDR3 underwent first-round RT-PCR, the HTBI primer set was used. One entry per CDR3 protein, called by TCRdb with MiXCR from the multiplex PCR reads. Counted here are some 370,000 distinct CDR3 sequences, over 12% occurring once; the ten biggest clones make up 28%. The sequenced material came from blood. These receptors all come from a man aged 45 to 65 with Graves' ophthalmopathy.

The chain combines TRBV28 with TRBJ2-3, with TRBD2 matching over 7 bases. The CDR3 sequence is 17 residues long. V gave up 7 bases and J gave up 0 bases; unmatched junction bases: 13. The germline gives CDR1 MDHEN, CDR2 SYDVKM. In DNA form, the CDR3 reads TGTGCCAGCACGTCGGTAGCGGGCCGCCCTAGCACAGATACGCAGTATTTT. It encodes CASTSVAGRPSTDTQYF.

This clonotype was detected ten times or more. The chain is built from TRBV12-3 or TRBV12-4 and TRBJ2-3; 12 nucleotides align to TRBD1. The CDR3 spans 15 residues. The J segment lost 6 bases and the V segment lost 6 bases, leaving 7 bases of the junction unmatched. CDR3 nucleotide sequence: TGTGCCAGCAGCTCGGGACAGGGGGCGGGGGATACGCAGTATTTT. It translates to CASSSGQGAGDTQYF.

The sample holds many counts of this clonotype. The CDR3 DNA reads TGTGCCAGCAGGGGACTAGCGGGTTTCACAGATACGCAGTATTTT. Translation gives CASRGLAGFTDTQYF. V is TRBV27 and J is TRBJ2-3, with TRBD2 matching over 12 bases. The CDR3 extends over 15 amino acids. Trimming took 6 bases from V and 2 from J; bases not matched to a gene: 3. Germline lookup yields CDR1 MNHEY and CDR2 SMNVEV (reference sequence).

The table lists this clonotype with a few counts. The chain is built from TRBV7-2 and TRBJ1-5; 7 bases are a match to TRBD1. Trimming took 3 bases from V and 5 from J; bases not matched to a gene: 1. In germline, CDR1 is SGHTA, CDR2 FQGNSA. This CDR3 spans 13 amino acids. The CDR3 region is CASSFRGDQPQHF. For the CDR3, the DNA is TGTGCCAGCAGCTTCAGGGGGGATCAGCCCCAGCATTTT.

This clonotype appeared a few times. The chain recombines TRBV9 with TRBJ1-2; no firm D call. Germline V CDR1 and CDR2: SGDLS, YYNGEE. The V end lost 4 bases, the J end lost 6 bases, and 13 bases lay between the germline ends. This CDR3 contains 13 residues. As DNA, the CDR3 is TGTGCCAGCAGCTCGAGCTCCGGAAATGGCTACACCTTC. Encoded protein: CASSSSSGNGYTF.

This chain uses TRBV7-2 with TRBJ2-4; D is possibly TRBD2 (5 bases). Germline loops: CDR1 SGHTA, CDR2 FQGNSA. CDR3 length: 17 amino acids. Trimming cost V 5 bases and J 1 base, with 18 bases left between them. In DNA, the CDR3 is TGTGCCAGCAGCCCTCTGATTCTAGCAGATGCCAAAAACATTCAGTACTTC. It codes for CASSPLILADAKNIQYF.

The chain is built from TRBV14 and TRBJ2-1; D call uncertain. This CDR3 comprises 15 residues. V lost 1 base, J lost 3 bases, and 10 bases lay in between. Germline V gene lookup returns CDR1 SGHDN and CDR2 FVKESK. CDR3 coding DNA: TGTGCCAGCAGCCAAGTTAACCAAAGCTACAATGAGCAGTTCTTC. Protein sequence: CASSQVNQSYNEQFF.

This chain joins TRBV20-1 and TRBJ2-7, with TRBD2 identical over 7 bases. V trimming: 0 bases; J trimming: 0 bases; junction bases outside the gene matches: 8. The CDR3 consists of 16 residues. Per the germline V gene, CDR1 is DFQATT and CDR2 is SNEGSKA (reference sequence). CDR3 sequence reads: CSAREGLAVSSYEQYF. The CDR3 region has the DNA TGCAGTGCTAGAGAGGGCCTAGCGGTTTCCTCCTACGAGCAGTACTTC.

This clonotype was seen only a few times. The V call is TRBV7-9, the J call TRBJ2-5; TRBD1 agrees at 11 bases. Trimming took 5 bases from V and 3 from J; bases not matched to a gene: 8. The CDR3 covers 16 residues. Germline lookup yields CDR1 SEHNR and CDR2 FQNEAQ (reference sequence). The CDR3 sequence is CASSKIPGQGEETQYF. CDR3 bases: TGTGCCAGCAGCAAGATACCGGGACAGGGGGAAGAGACCCAGTACTTC.

This clonotype was seen repeatedly, ten times or more. V usage is TRBV27 and J usage is TRBJ1-4; D ambiguous. The CDR3 sequence is 17 residues long. V gave up 5 bases and J gave up 8 bases, with 24 bases separating them. Germline loops: CDR1 MNHEY, CDR2 SMNVEV (reference sequence). The DNA for the CDR3 is TGTGCCAGCAGTCTACTATCCGTCGGGCGGGCGAGAGAAAAACTGTTTTTT. Encoded protein: CASSLLSVGRAREKLFF.

This clonotype was counted a few times. The chain couples TRBV18 to TRBJ2-5; 8 nucleotides match TRBD1. The ends lost 4 bases at V and 4 bases at J; junction bases unmatched: 5. Germline loops: CDR1 KGHSH, CDR2 LQKENI. The CDR3 has 14 amino acids. DNA of the CDR3: TGTGCCAGCTCACGAGATCAGGGGGCAGAGACCCAGTACTTC. It translates to CASSRDQGAETQYF.

The V gene is TRBV15, the J gene TRBJ2-7; D is possibly TRBD2 (6 bases). V was pared by 3 bases and J by 3 bases, with 9 bases between. The germline gives CDR1 LNHNV, CDR2 YYDKDF (reference sequence). CDR3 length equals 13 residues. CDR3 sequence (DNA): TGTGCCACCAGCAGGGAGGAGGGCTACGAGCAGTACTTC. This sequence encodes CATSREEGYEQYF.

This clonotype was observed a handful of times. The chain carries TRBV11-2 and TRBJ2-7; D is perhaps TRBD1 or TRBD2 (5 bases each). V lost 2 bases to trimming and J lost 5 bases, with 13 bases between them. The CDR3 consists of 14 residues. Germline-derived CDR1 and CDR2 are SGHAT and FQNNGV. CDR3 loop: CASSLSGPRDEQYF. The CDR3 nucleotides are TGTGCCAGCAGCTTATCGGGACCTAGAGACGAGCAGTACTTC.

This clonotype showed up many times. V usage is TRBV6-6 and J usage is TRBJ2-6; no clear D gene. CDR1 and CDR2 from the germline V gene are MNHNY and SVGAGI (reference sequence). V lost 0 bases, J lost 0 bases, and 3 bases lay in between. The CDR3 sequence is 15 residues long. The CDR3 DNA reads as TGTGCCAGCAGTTACTCGAGCTCTGGGGCCAACGTCCTGACTTTC. It translates to CASSYSSSGANVLTF.

This clonotype has a count of ten or more. V usage is TRBV11-3 and J usage is TRBJ2-1; D gene unclear. This CDR3 is built from 15 residues. With 0 bases removed from V and 1 base from J, the gap between germline ends came to 7 bases. Germline lookup yields CDR1 SGHNT and CDR2 YENEEA. The CDR3: CASSLDGTSYNEQFF. The CDR3 coding sequence is TGTGCCAGCAGCTTAGACGGCACGTCCTACAATGAGCAGTTCTTC.

V is TRBV9 and J is TRBJ2-2; a possible D gene is TRBD1 (6 bases). The CDR3 is 16 amino acids. From germline, CDR1 is SGDLS and CDR2 YYNGEE. V was cut by 0 bases and J by 4 bases, with 13 bases left in between. The CDR3 loop reads CASSVALPGVTGELFF. The CDR3 DNA follows: TGTGCCAGCAGCGTAGCTCTACCAGGGGTCACCGGGGAGCTGTTTTTT. The full variable domain, in which reference TRBV9 and TRBJ2-2 provide the parts outside the CDR3, is DSGVTQTPKHLITATGQRVTLRCSPRSGDLSVYWYQQSLDQGLQFLIQYYNGEERAKGNILERFSAQQFPDLHSELNLSSLELGDSALYFCASSVALPGVTGELFFGEGSRLTVL.

This clonotype was detected many times. This rearrangement joins TRBV7-2 to TRBJ2-7; tentatively, D is TRBD2 (6 bases). This CDR3 comprises 14 residues. In germline, CDR1 is SGHTA, CDR2 FQGNSA. The ends were cut back, 5 bases at V and 2 bases at J, with 13 bases in the middle. The CDR3 spells CASSEGTSPYEQYF. In DNA form, the CDR3 reads TGTGCCAGCAGCGAGGGGACTTCCCCCTACGAGCAGTACTTC.

About this clonotype itself: The germline gene is not matched at one end of the junction; a read error may be the cause. The CDR3 bases are TGTGCCAGCAGCATGAGCTCCGGGGCTGAAGCTTCCTTT. Its protein is CASSMSSGAEASF. The V and J genes are TRBV7-9 and TRBJ1-1; a weak D match, TRBD1 (5 bases). The CDR3 is 13 residues long. Germline-derived CDR1 and CDR2 are SEHNR and FQNEAQ (reference sequence).

The chain has TRBV10-3 and TRBJ2-3, with TRBD2 as a possible D gene (5 bases). The CDR3 has 15 residues. The V and J ends lost 3 bases and 6 bases respectively, with 16 bases between them. From germline, CDR1 is ENHRY and CDR2 SYGVKD. DNA of the CDR3: TGTGCCATCAGTGAAGGGCCCGGGGTGGGGGATACGCAGTATTTT. Protein sequence: CAISEGPGVGDTQYF.

This clonotype was seen ten or more times. The chain employs TRBV2 and TRBJ2-3; D is uncertain. Trimming stripped 5 bases from V and 1 base from J, with 7 bases between. The CDR3 runs 13 residues. Germline assignment: CDR1 SNHLY and CDR2 FYNNEI. CDR3 coding DNA: TGTGCCAGCAGTCTTTTACGCACAGATACGCAGTATTTT. Amino acid sequence: CASSLLRTDTQYF.

V is TRBV29-1 and J is TRBJ1-4; no firm D call. The length of the CDR3 is 16 residues. V gave up 7 bases and J gave up 5 bases, with 23 bases separating them. Germline V gives CDR1 SQVTM, CDR2 ANQGSEA. CDR3 sequence: CSAVSFGRGRNEKLFF. DNA of the CDR3: TGCAGCGCCGTGAGTTTCGGAAGAGGAAGGAATGAAAAACTGTTTTTT.

The sample holds a few counts of this clonotype. This chain connects TRBV28 to TRBJ2-2, with D possibly matching TRBD2 (6 bases). V was cut by 3 bases and J by 7 bases, with 12 bases left in between. CDR3 size: 14 residues. Germline V CDR1 and CDR2: MDHEN, SYDVKM. The CDR3 protein is CASSFGGGVGELFF. CDR3 DNA sequence: TGTGCCAGCAGTTTTGGTGGCGGGGTCGGGGAGCTGTTTTTT.

Regarding this clonotype: Just one base apart from a much larger clone, this may be a read error. The genes are TRBV27 and TRBJ2-7; perhaps D is TRBD1 or TRBD2 (5 bases each). The J call is doubtful: the DNA matches TRBJ2-1 better. The CDR3 loop spans 18 amino acids. The germline V gene has CDR1 MNHEY and CDR2 SMNVEV (reference sequence). CDR3 region: CASSLRPTAVGNSYEQFF. The CDR3 nucleotides are TGTGCCAGCAGTTTGAGACCGACAGCGGTAGGGAACTCCTACGAGCAGTTCTTC.